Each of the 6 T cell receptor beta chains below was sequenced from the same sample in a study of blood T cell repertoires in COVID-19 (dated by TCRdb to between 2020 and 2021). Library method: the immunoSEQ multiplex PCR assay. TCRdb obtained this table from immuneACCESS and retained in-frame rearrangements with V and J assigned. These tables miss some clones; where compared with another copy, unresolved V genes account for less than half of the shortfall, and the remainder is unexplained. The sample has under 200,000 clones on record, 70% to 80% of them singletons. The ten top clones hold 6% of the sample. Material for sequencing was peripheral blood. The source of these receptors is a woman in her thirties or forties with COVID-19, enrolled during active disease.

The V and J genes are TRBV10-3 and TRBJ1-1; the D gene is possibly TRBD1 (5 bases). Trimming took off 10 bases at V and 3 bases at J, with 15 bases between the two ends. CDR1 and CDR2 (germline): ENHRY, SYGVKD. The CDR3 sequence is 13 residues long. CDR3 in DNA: TGTGCCACCCTTGGCCAGGGCTACACTGAAGCTTTCTTT. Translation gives CATLGQGYTEAFF.

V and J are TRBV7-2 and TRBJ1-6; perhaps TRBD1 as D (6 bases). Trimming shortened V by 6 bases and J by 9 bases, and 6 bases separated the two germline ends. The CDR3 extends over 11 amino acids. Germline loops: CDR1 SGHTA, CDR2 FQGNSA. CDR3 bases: TGTGCCAGCAGACAGGGTTCACCCCTCCACTTT. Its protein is CASRQGSPLHF.

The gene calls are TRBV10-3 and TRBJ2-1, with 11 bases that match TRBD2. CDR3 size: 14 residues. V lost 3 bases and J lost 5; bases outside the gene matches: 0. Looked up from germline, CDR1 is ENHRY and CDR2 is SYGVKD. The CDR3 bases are TGTGCCATCAGTGAACTAGCGGGAGACAATGAGCAGTTCTTC. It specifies CAISELAGDNEQFF.

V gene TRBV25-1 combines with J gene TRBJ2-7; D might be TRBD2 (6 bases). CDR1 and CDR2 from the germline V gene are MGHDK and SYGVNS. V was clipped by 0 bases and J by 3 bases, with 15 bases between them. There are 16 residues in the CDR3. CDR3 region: CASSEYLTGVGYEQYF. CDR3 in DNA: TGTGCCAGCAGTGAATATTTAACGGGGGTAGGCTACGAGCAGTACTTC.

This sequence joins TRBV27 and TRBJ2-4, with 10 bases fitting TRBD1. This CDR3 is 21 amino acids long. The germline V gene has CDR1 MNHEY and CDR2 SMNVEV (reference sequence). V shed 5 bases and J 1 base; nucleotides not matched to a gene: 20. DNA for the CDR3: TGTGCCAGCAGTCCTCAAAACCGGGACAGGGGAGTTAAGTCGGCCAAAAACATTCAGTACTTC. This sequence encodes CASSPQNRDRGVKSAKNIQYF.

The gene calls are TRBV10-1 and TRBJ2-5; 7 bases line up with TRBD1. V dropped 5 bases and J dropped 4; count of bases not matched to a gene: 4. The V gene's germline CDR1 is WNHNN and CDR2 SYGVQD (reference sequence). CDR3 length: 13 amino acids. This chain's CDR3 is CASSRDRAETQYF. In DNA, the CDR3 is TGCGCCAGCAGTAGAGACAGGGCAGAGACCCAGTACTTC.